A selection of T cell receptor beta chains follows, all from one sample in a study of blood T cell repertoires in COVID-19. TCRdb's table, derived via immunoSEQ multiplex PCR, lists solely in-frame clones and lacks some. The sample lists fewer than 200,000 clones; approximately 85% were seen once. The sample comprised PBMCs or T cells enriched from blood (not recorded which). The receptors were gathered from a woman between 18 and 29 years old who had recovered from COVID-19. Both conserved end residues are part of each CDR3. A D gene is named only where the DNA matches it firmly.

>TRBV6-5|TRBJ2-2|-
CASSLGGANTGELFF
>TRBV6-5|TRBJ1-6|-
CAIEQENFNSPLHF
>TRBV5-1|TRBJ1-6|-
CASSRSDKNNSPLHF
>TRBV6-5|TRBJ2-7|TRBD1
CASRDGTGSYEQYF
>TRBV6-5|TRBJ1-2|TRBD1
CASLRTGVYGYTF
>TRBV2|TRBJ1-1|TRBD1
CASSEGTGAGSEAFF
>TRBV13|TRBJ1-1|TRBD1
CASSANRGRTEAFF
>TRBV28|TRBJ1-2|-
CASSLSGNYYGYTF
>TRBV5-1|TRBJ2-2|TRBD2
CASSSPSGGRTGELFF
>TRBV5-1|TRBJ1-1|TRBD1
CASSLYQGAMGNTEAFF
>TRBV7-2|TRBJ2-7|TRBD1
CASTRDRVSYEQYF